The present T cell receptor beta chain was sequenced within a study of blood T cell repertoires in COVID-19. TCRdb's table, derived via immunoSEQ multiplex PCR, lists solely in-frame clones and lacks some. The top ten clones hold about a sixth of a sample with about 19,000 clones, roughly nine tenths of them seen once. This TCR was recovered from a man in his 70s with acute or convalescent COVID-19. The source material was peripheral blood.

Written as DNA, the CDR3 is TGTGCCAGCAGTGAAGACGGACAGCAGAGTTTTTATCAGCCCCAGCATTTT. Residues: CASSEDGQQSFYQPQHF. The chain links TRBV6-1 to TRBJ1-5, with D maybe TRBD1 (6 bases). Germline-derived CDR1 and CDR2 are MNHNS and SASEGT. There are 17 residues in the CDR3. V lost 1 base, J lost 5 bases, and 18 bases lay in between.